Each of the 19 T cell receptor beta chains below was sequenced from the same sample in a study of T cells in Graves' hyperthyroidism and ophthalmopathy. Amplified regions were TCR beta CDR3 sequences from RNA transcripts. Using the HTBI primer set, a first-round RT-PCR was run on the TCR CDR3. TCRdb re-derived calls from the multiplex PCR reads in MiXCR, one entry per CDR3 protein. The top ten hold around 7.8% of the sample, which has approximately 590,000 distinct CDR3 sequences, approximately 14% seen once. The sample comprised blood. All receptors come from a woman in her twenties or thirties with Graves' hyperthyroidism.

The chain recombines TRBV6-2 or TRBV6-3 with TRBJ2-1; 9 nucleotides line up with TRBD2. V was clipped by 0 bases and J by 3 bases; unmatched bases: 6. This CDR3 is 17 amino acids long. Germline V gives CDR1 MNHEY, CDR2 SVGEGT. The CDR3 nucleotides read TGTGCCAGCAGTTACTCGTCCAGCGGGGGGTTCTACAATGAGCAGTTCTTC. The encoded protein is CASSYSSSGGFYNEQFF.

This clonotype was found a few times. The chain carries TRBV18 and TRBJ1-1, with D possibly matching TRBD1 (5 bases). Germline V CDR1 and CDR2: KGHSH, LQKENI. This CDR3 is built from 17 residues. Trimming pared 0 bases from V and 0 bases from J, leaving 14 bases between. CDR3 loop: CASSPPGGGWMNTEAFF. The CDR3 nucleotides are TGTGCCAGCTCACCACCGGGGGGGGGTTGGATGAACACTGAAGCTTTCTTT.

This clonotype came up a few times. This CDR3 reads CAIYTGTYGYTF. DNA of the CDR3: TGTGCCATCTACACAGGGACCTATGGCTACACCTTC. The chain combines TRBV2 with TRBJ1-2, with D possibly TRBD1 on 6 matching bases. The CDR3 consists of 12 residues. CDR1 is SNHLY, CDR2 FYNNEI, per germline. The V and J ends lost 10 bases and 4 bases respectively, with 13 bases between them.

For this clonotype: A much larger clone differs by one base, so this may be a read error. This chain links TRBV18 with TRBJ2-1, with 9 bases aligning to TRBD2. Looked up from germline, CDR1 is KGHSH and CDR2 is LQKENI. The CDR3 extends over 14 amino acids. With V trimmed by 7 bases and J by 12 bases, 13 bases remained unmatched. DNA of the CDR3: TGTGCCAGCTTATCGGGACTAGCTCCCGTGGTGCAGTTCTTC. This codes for CASLSGLAPVVQFF.

Turning to this clonotype: Being one base from a much bigger clone, this may be a read error. The chain uses TRBV6-5 and TRBJ1-1, with TRBD1 as a possible D gene (5 bases). V lost 4 bases to trimming and J lost 10 bases, with 28 bases between them. The germline V gene encodes CDR1 MNHEY and CDR2 SVGAGI. CDR3 size: 17 residues. The DNA for the CDR3 is TGTGCCAGCAGTTCCGGGGCACCCCGAAGATGCGAAGGGATAGCTTTCTTT. Translation gives CASSSGAPRRCEGIAFF.

This clonotype occurred many times. The chain is built from TRBV20-1 and TRBJ2-3; 7 bases are a match to TRBD2. This CDR3 spans 14 amino acids. CDR1 DFQATT and CDR2 SNEGSKA come from the germline V gene (reference sequence). Trimming cost V 3 bases and J 3 bases; bases outside gene matches: 6. CDR3 amino acids: CSASGGSPTDTQYF. DNA of the CDR3: TGCAGTGCTAGTGGCGGGAGTCCAACAGATACGCAGTATTTT.

This clonotype has a count of ten or more. This chain joins TRBV10-3 and TRBJ1-2; possibly TRBD1 for D (5 bases). The germline V gene encodes CDR1 ENHRY and CDR2 SYGVKD. The V gene lost 2 bases and the J gene lost 1 base, with 17 bases spanning the gap. The CDR3 is 17 amino acids. As DNA, the CDR3 is TGTGCCATCAGTGAGGTTCGCCGGGACGGAAATAACTATGGCTACACCTTC. Its translation is CAISEVRRDGNNYGYTF.

This clonotype was seen many times. The chain recombines TRBV30 with TRBJ2-3; a weak D match, TRBD2 (5 bases). V was cut by 0 bases and J by 1 base, with 11 bases left in between. Germline lookup yields CDR1 GTSNPN and CDR2 SVGIG (reference sequence). This CDR3 spans 15 amino acids. In nucleotides, the CDR3 is TGTGCCTGGAGTGTACGCGGGTTCGGCACAGATACGCAGTATTTT. Protein: CAWSVRGFGTDTQYF.

This clonotype came up many times. V gene TRBV12-3 or TRBV12-4 combines with J gene TRBJ1-1; 9 bases match TRBD1. The trim removed 6 bases at V and 0 bases at J, leaving 2 bases unmatched. The CDR3 has 14 residues. The chain's CDR3 is CASSRTGVNTEAFF. Here the CDR3 DNA reads TGTGCCAGCAGCCGGACAGGGGTGAACACTGAAGCTTTCTTT.

This clonotype was seen many times. J is TRBJ1-6 and V is TRBV12-3 or TRBV12-4; D gene ambiguous. The CDR3 sequence is 15 residues long. The ends were cut back, 3 bases at V and 4 bases at J, with 10 bases in the middle. The DNA for the CDR3 is TGTGCCAGCAGTTTGTATTCTGAATATAATTCACCCCTCCACTTT. It specifies CASSLYSEYNSPLHF.

Many counts were recorded for this clonotype. This rearrangement joins TRBV3-1 to TRBJ2-7; D not certain. This CDR3 has 14 residues. Germline values: CDR1 LGHDT, CDR2 YNNKEL (reference sequence). Trimming took off 6 bases at V and 5 bases at J, with 17 bases between the two ends. The CDR3: CASRNTAGGDEQYF. For the CDR3, the DNA is TGTGCCAGCAGAAACACGGCTGGTGGGGACGAGCAGTACTTC.

This clonotype was observed a few times. At one boundary the junction diverges from the germline segment, which might be a read error. V and J are TRBV20-1 and TRBJ2-7; the match to TRBD1 covers 10 bases. Germline V lookup: CDR1 DFQATT, CDR2 SNEGSKA (reference sequence). This CDR3 is 17 amino acids long. The CDR3 DNA sequence: TGCAGTGCTAGAAGCCCCGCCCGGGACAGGGGATCCTGCGAGCAGTACTTC. Amino acids: CSARSPARDRGSCEQYF.

This clonotype came up many times. The chain recombines TRBV12-3 or TRBV12-4 with TRBJ2-7; perhaps TRBD1 as D (7 bases). The CDR3 sequence is 14 residues long. V shed 4 bases and J shed 7 bases, with 17 bases lying between them. The CDR3 DNA follows: TGTGCCAGCAGTTCGACAGGGACTGTGGGGGAGCAGTACTTC. Translating gives CASSSTGTVGEQYF.

The table lists this clonotype with many counts. The CDR3 is CASSSDRGVTYGYTF. The CDR3 bases are TGTGCCAGCAGCTCGGACAGGGGGGTCACTTATGGCTACACCTTC. V gene TRBV5-6 combines with J gene TRBJ1-2; 10 bases match TRBD1. With V trimmed by 3 bases and J by 5 bases, 7 bases remained unmatched. Germline CDR1 and CDR2: SGHDT and YYEEEE. This CDR3 comprises 15 residues.

This clonotype was found many times. V gene TRBV25-1 combines with J gene TRBJ2-3, with 8 bases fitting TRBD1. CDR1 is MGHDK and CDR2 is SYGVNS in the germline V gene. The CDR3 runs to 18 residues. The ends lost 4 bases at V and 0 bases at J; junction bases unmatched: 12. CDR3 region: CASSAPPTGVTSTDTQYF. CDR3 DNA sequence: TGTGCCAGCAGTGCGCCACCGACAGGGGTTACTAGCACAGATACGCAGTATTTT.

At least ten counts were recorded for this clonotype. The gene calls are TRBV27 and TRBJ1-2, with 9 bases aligning to TRBD1. Germline CDR1 is MNHEY and CDR2 is SMNVEV (reference sequence). V dropped 6 bases and J dropped 8; count of bases not matched to a gene: 7. The CDR3 is 13 residues long. The CDR3 region is CASSLGQGEGYTF. The DNA for the CDR3 is TGTGCCAGCAGCTTGGGACAGGGAGAAGGCTACACCTTC.

The chain uses TRBV19 and TRBJ2-1; a possible D gene is TRBD2 (6 bases). Germline V gene lookup returns CDR1 LNHDA and CDR2 SQIVND (reference sequence). With 6 bases removed from V and 0 bases from J, the gap between germline ends came to 9 bases. CDR3 length: 14 amino acids. The CDR3 reads CASRGDSSYNEQFF. CDR3 nucleotide sequence: TGTGCCAGTAGAGGGGACTCCTCCTACAATGAGCAGTTCTTC.

This clonotype was observed a handful of times. The rearrangement links TRBV19 to TRBJ2-3, with D possibly matching TRBD1 (5 bases). Trimming took 5 bases from V and 4 from J, leaving 16 bases between them. Germline V lookup: CDR1 LNHDA, CDR2 SQIVND (reference sequence). This CDR3 has 15 amino acids. The CDR3 DNA reads TGTGCCAGTAGTTCCCGGACACCAATGGCAGATACGCAGTATTTT. It specifies CASSSRTPMADTQYF.

This clonotype has a count of ten or more. The CDR3 is CASRDRGTNEQFF. CDR3 sequence (DNA): TGCGCCAGCCGGGACAGGGGGACTAATGAGCAGTTCTTC. The chain couples TRBV5-1 to TRBJ2-1; TRBD1 agrees at 11 bases. CDR3 size: 13 residues. The trim removed 7 bases at V and 7 bases at J, leaving 4 bases unmatched. Germline V gene sequence: CDR1 SGHRS, CDR2 YFSETQ.